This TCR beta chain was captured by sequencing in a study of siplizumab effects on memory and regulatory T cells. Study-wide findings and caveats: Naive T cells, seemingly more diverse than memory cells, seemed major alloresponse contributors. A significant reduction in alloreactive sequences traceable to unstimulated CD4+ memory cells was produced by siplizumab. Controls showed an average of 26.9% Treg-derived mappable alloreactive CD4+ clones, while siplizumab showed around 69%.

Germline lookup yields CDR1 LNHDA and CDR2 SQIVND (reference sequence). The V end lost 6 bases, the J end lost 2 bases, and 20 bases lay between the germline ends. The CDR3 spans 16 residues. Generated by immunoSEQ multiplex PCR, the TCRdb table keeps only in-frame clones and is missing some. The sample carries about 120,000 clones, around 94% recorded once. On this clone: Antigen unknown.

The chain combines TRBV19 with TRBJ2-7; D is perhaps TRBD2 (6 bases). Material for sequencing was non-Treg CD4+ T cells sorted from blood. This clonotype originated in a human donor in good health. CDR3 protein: CASSSLNGGSPYEQYF. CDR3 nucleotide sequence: TGTGCCAGTAGCTCCCTTAATGGGGGGAGTCCCTACGAGCAGTACTTC.